The rows below give T cell receptor beta chains drawn from one sample of a study of response to subunit inactivated influenza vaccine. TCRdb reprocessed the RT-PCR reads via MiXCR and lists one record per CDR3 protein. The sample records roughly 630,000 distinct CDR3 sequences, 14% being singletons. Sequenced here: PBMCs from blood, sampled around two weeks before vaccination. All receptors come from a man in his forties or fifties who received an inactivated influenza vaccine. The CDR3 runs from the conserved cysteine through the conserved F or W. D genes are given only for firm matches. Clone size is stated in some rows and not others, as once, few, many or a class when expanded.

J	D	size	V	CDR3	DNA
TRBJ1-5	-	few	TRBV6-1	CASRVGTANQPQHF	TGTGCCAGCAGGGTAGGGACGGCCAATCAGCCCCAGCATTTT
TRBJ2-3	-	few	TRBV3-1	CASSRGVVASSTDTQYF	TGTGCCAGCAGCCGGGGAGTCGTGGCCTCTAGCACAGATACGCAGTATTTT
TRBJ2-6	-	few	TRBV30	CAWSVMMAGANVLTF	TGTGCCTGGAGTGTCATGATGGCAGGGGCCAACGTCCTGACTTTC
TRBJ2-5	TRBD2	-	TRBV29-1	CSVAGLAGETQYF	TGCAGCGTTGCGGGACTAGCGGGCGAGACCCAGTACTTC
TRBJ2-1	-	-	TRBV7-2	CASSARRYNEQFF	TGTGCCAGCAGTGCTCGTAGGTACAATGAGCAGTTCTTC
TRBJ2-7	-	few	TRBV4-3	CASSQDLRAEWTAEQYF	TGCGCCAGCAGCCAAGATCTTAGGGCGGAATGGACAGCCGAGCAGTACTTC
TRBJ2-5	-	few	TRBV12-3/TRBV12-4	CASSFHLGQYQETQYF	TGTGCCAGCAGTTTCCATCTCGGACAGTATCAAGAGACCCAGTACTTC
TRBJ2-1	TRBD1	many	TRBV28	CASSLPDRGNNEQFF	TGTGCCAGCAGTTTACCGGACAGGGGAAACAATGAGCAGTTCTTC
TRBJ2-7	TRBD1	few	TRBV20-1	CSASLTGGRREQYF	TGCAGTGCTAGTTTGACAGGGGGCAGGAGAGAGCAGTACTTC
TRBJ2-7	TRBD1	-	TRBV9	CASSPTGQTSEQYF	TGTGCCAGCAGCCCAACGGGACAGACGTCCGAGCAGTACTTC
TRBJ1-1	-	-	TRBV30	CAWTQFMNTEAFF	TGTGCCTGGACGCAATTTATGAACACTGAAGCTTTCTTT
TRBJ2-3	-	few	TRBV6-2/TRBV6-3	CASSYSRWDTQYF	TGTGCCAGCAGTTACTCCCGGTGGGATACGCAGTATTTT
TRBJ1-5	-	-	TRBV12-3/TRBV12-4	CASNTGYSQPQHF	TGTGCCAGCAATACAGGGTATAGCCAGCCCCAGCATTTT
TRBJ2-7	TRBD2	-	TRBV7-2	CASSLGGTSGNYEQYF	TGTGCCAGCAGCTTAGGCGGGACTAGCGGGAACTACGAGCAGTACTTC
TRBJ2-7	-	-	TRBV6-6	CASRMRSGDEQYF	TGTGCCAGCAGGATGCGGTCTGGCGACGAGCAGTACTTC